Reported below is one T cell receptor beta chain. Its antigen is as yet unknown. This record comes from a study of T cell responses to AZD1222 COVID-19 vaccine. The CDR3 is 16 residues long. CDR1 is SGHRS and CDR2 is YFSETQ in the germline V gene. The V gene end was trimmed by 4 bases and the J gene end by 3 bases; junction bases not matched to a gene: 7. Overall study results and limits: At study baseline, merely six AZD1222 recipients were seropositive. Donors skewed white British and female; clonal diversity was possibly underestimated.

Sequencing was performed with immunoSEQ multiplex PCR; in TCRdb, only in-frame clones are kept and a portion is missing. The table shows some 150,000 clones, with 88% occurring only once. V usage is TRBV5-1 and J usage is TRBJ1-2, with 12 bases identical to TRBD1. This sequence was found in an adult who received the MenACWY meningococcal vaccine as a control. The sequencing here drew on peripheral blood, taken 28 days after the second dose of the MenACWY control vaccine. CDR3: CASSPGTGGTHYGYTF. The CDR3 coding sequence is TGCGCCAGCAGCCCCGGGACAGGGGGCACGCACTATGGCTACACCTTC. Full variable domain (outside the CDR3, taken from reference TRBV5-1 and TRBJ1-2): KAGVTQTPRYLIKTRGQQVTLSCSPISGHRSVSWYQQTPGQGLQFLFEYFSETQRNKGNFPGRFSGRQFSNSRSEMNVSTLELGDSALYLCASSPGTGGTHYGYTFGSGTRLTVV.